The entry below describes one TCR beta chain. This clone's antigen is unknown. No clone much larger than this one lies a single base away; base qualities are absent. Interpreted using the paper, the time point label stands for: baseline, week 1 (first vaccination visit). The intended sense of this specimen's treatment or condition label: pre-vaccination baseline after standard-of-care therapy. All donors had newly diagnosed IDH1-mutant astrocytomas of WHO grade 3 or 4 that showed loss of nuclear ATRX. The samples were drawn from NOA16, a multicentre, single-arm, open-label phase I trial in Germany that tested a mutant IDH1 peptide vaccine in humans for the first time. For immunogenicity testing, the blood drawn at visit V03 was used as the baseline sample. Genomic DNA for TCRB sequencing was extracted from EDTA blood using the DNeasy Blood and Tissue Kit. These data come from a study of a mutant IDH1 vaccine in newly diagnosed glioma (dated by TCRdb to about 2021). About the investigation overall: Of the approximately 34 patients who were treated, about 60% were male and approximately 40% were female, and the mean age was about 37 years. Prior to enrollment, patients had been given standard therapy consisting of radiotherapy alone, temozolomide alone, or radiochemotherapy with temozolomide, with the combination given to most patients. Longitudinal TCRB deep sequencing was done for 25 to 30 treated patients, wherever samples were available for exploratory analyses. Six visits were used for peripheral blood collection: V03 (baseline), V05, V07, V10, V12 and V13. On the study overall, not on this receptor specifically: Pseudoprogression appeared unrelated to alterations in the top peripheral T cell clonotypes detected by TCRB sequencing. PBMC samples for TCRB deep sequencing were selected based on availability. It was noted by the authors that analyses of patient blood samples could not be reproduced owing to sample limitations. Across multiple MHC alleles, vaccine-induced immune responses were seen in 93.3% of patients.

The germline V gene provides CDR1 MNHNS and CDR2 SASEGT. From the cysteine through the phenylalanine, the CDR3 covers 13 amino acids. Only the CDR3 region is kept as DNA, spanning 39 bases read in frame from base 1. V and J lose 6 bases and 0 bases, and a span of 8 bases separates them. Libraries were built with the immunoSEQ multiplex PCR assay. Rearranged TCR beta chain sequences were amplified with the hsTCRB Kit following the manufacturer's protocol. An Illumina MiSeq was used to sequence the TCRB libraries. In the original analysis: The proprietary platform of the kit vendor was used for demultiplexing, trimming and gene mapping. TCRdb limited this immuneACCESS table to in-frame rearrangements with V and J called. A share of clones is missing; checked studies link under half to unresolved V genes, and the rest is unexplained. The DNA was the basis for D and trimming; V, J and clone size are from that table. The sample table shows 90,000 to 100,000 clones, and around nine tenths are seen once. Under 0.7% of the sample rests with the top ten.

The chain joins TRBV6-1 to TRBJ1-1; TRBD1 is a possible D gene, resting on 6 matching bases. Sequencing was performed on PBMCs, taken from a glioma patient treated with radiotherapy, temozolomide or both. The TCR originated in a woman aged 45-59 years with glioma. DNA sequence: TGTGCCAGCAGACGGACAGTGAACACTGAAGCTTTCTTT. The encoded protein is CASRRTVNTEAFF.